The TCR beta chain described here comes from a study of cytomegalovirus exposure and HLA in healthy donors. Broader study findings: Reports indicate that TCR beta sequences accurately predicted the HLA-A and HLA-B alleles of most subjects.

PCR involved 60 Vbeta and 13 Jbeta primers. Some clones are missing from TCRdb's copy, which holds only in-frame ones; the method was immunoSEQ multiplex PCR. Of about 120,000 clones in the sample, over 70% were seen once. As to this clone: What it binds is unknown.

This CDR3 contains 13 residues. Trimming shortened V by 4 bases and J by 3 bases, and 10 bases separated the two germline ends. Germline values: CDR1 SGHTA, CDR2 FQGTGA. This chain uses TRBV7-3 with TRBJ2-7; D is unclear. Specimen: PBMCs. The receptor was isolated from a woman aged 40 to 50 in good health and CMV-seropositive. The CDR3 sequence is CASSSPGLYEQYF. In DNA form, the CDR3 reads TGTGCCAGCAGCTCACCAGGCCTCTACGAGCAGTACTTC.